Presented here are 26 T cell receptor beta chains from one specimen sequenced in a study of T cells in Graves' hyperthyroidism and ophthalmopathy. Amplified regions were TCR beta CDR3 sequences from RNA transcripts. TCR CDR3 underwent first-round RT-PCR with the HTBI primer set. TCRdb itself ran the multiplex PCR reads through MiXCR, one entry per CDR3 protein. The data contain about 130,000 distinct CDR3 sequences, approximately 20% of them singletons. The specimen sequenced was blood. These receptors all come from a woman aged 45-59 years with Graves' hyperthyroidism that later progressed to Graves' ophthalmopathy.

The chain carries TRBV11-2 and TRBJ2-7; D gene unclear. CDR1 and CDR2 (germline): SGHAT, FQNNGV. Between the trimmed V and J ends, which lost 3 bases and 2 bases, there was a span of 17 bases. The CDR3 length is 16 residues. This chain's CDR3 is CASSLIMGRGPYEQYF. As DNA, the CDR3 is TGTGCCAGCAGCTTGATTATGGGTCGTGGCCCCTACGAGCAGTACTTC. Combining the CDR3 with reference TRBV11-2 and TRBJ2-7 gives the whole variable domain EAGVAQSPRYKIIEKRQSVAFWCNPISGHATLYWYQQILGQGPKLLIQFQNNGVVDDSQLPKDRFSAERLKGVDSTLKIQPAKLEDSAVYLCASSLIMGRGPYEQYFGPGTRLTVT.

This clonotype has ten or more counts. The chain has TRBV2 and TRBJ1-6; no clear D gene. This CDR3 comprises 14 residues. The germline V gene has CDR1 SNHLY and CDR2 FYNNEI. The ends were cut back, 7 bases at V and 9 bases at J, with 16 bases in the middle. CDR3 in amino acids: CASTTTLHFSPLHF. The CDR3 DNA reads TGTGCCAGCACGACGACCCTCCATTTTTCACCCCTCCACTTT.

This clonotype was detected ten times or more. V and J are TRBV24-1 and TRBJ2-3; D is unresolved. The V end lost 9 bases, the J end lost 0 bases, and 12 bases lay between the germline ends. Germline V gives CDR1 KGHDR, CDR2 SFDVKD. The CDR3 spans 14 residues. The CDR3 is CATGPEGSTDTQYF. DNA of the CDR3: TGTGCCACCGGGCCGGAAGGAAGCACAGATACGCAGTATTTT.

This clonotype was seen at least ten times. The gene calls are TRBV7-2 and TRBJ1-1; D not certain. Germline values: CDR1 SGHTA, CDR2 FQGNSA. Between the trimmed V and J ends, which lost 5 bases and 5 bases, there was a span of 15 bases. The CDR3 has 14 amino acids. CDR3 loop: CASSPRLSRTEAFF. The CDR3 DNA reads TGTGCCAGCAGCCCACGCTTATCGAGGACTGAAGCTTTCTTT.

This clonotype was counted ten times or more. The V call is TRBV2, the J call TRBJ1-5; maybe TRBD1 (6 bases). The V and J ends lost 2 bases and 2 bases respectively, with 16 bases between them. The CDR3 extends over 17 amino acids. Germline CDR1 reads SNHLY; CDR2 reads FYNNEI. The CDR3 DNA reads TGTGCCAGCAGTGAAATACGGGGGGGGGCGCGCAATCAGCCCCAGCATTTT. Protein product: CASSEIRGGARNQPQHF.

This clonotype has ten or more counts. The germline gene is not matched at one end of the junction; a read error may be the cause. The CDR3 DNA is TGTGCCAGCAGTGAAAGACAGACTACGAACGCTGAAGCTTTCTTT. Translating it yields CASSERQTTNAEAFF. The gene calls are TRBV2 and TRBJ1-1, with a tentative D call TRBD1 (5 bases). CDR3 length equals 15 residues. Germline CDR1 is SNHLY and CDR2 is FYNNEI.

This chain links TRBV10-3 with TRBJ2-5; D may be TRBD2 (7 bases). CDR3 length: 12 amino acids. V dropped 8 bases and J dropped 5 bases, with 12 bases sitting between them. The germline V gene has CDR1 ENHRY and CDR2 SYGVKD. CDR3 DNA sequence: TGTGCCATCGCCCGGGGGGCTGAGACCCAGTACTTC. This translates into CAIARGAETQYF.

This clonotype was seen at least ten times. The chain links TRBV11-2 to TRBJ2-3, with TRBD2 identical over 11 bases. The CDR3 consists of 15 residues. CDR1 is SGHAT, CDR2 FQNNGV, per germline. V gave up 5 bases and J gave up 3 bases; unmatched junction bases: 4. Here the CDR3 reads CASSPTSGKTDTQYF. The CDR3 bases are TGTGCCAGCAGCCCGACTAGCGGGAAGACAGATACGCAGTATTTT.

There are many counts of this clonotype. The rearrangement links TRBV5-5 to TRBJ2-1, with D perhaps given as TRBD1 or TRBD2 (5 bases each). V gave up 0 bases and J gave up 10 bases, with 14 bases separating them. This CDR3 is 14 amino acids long. Germline loops: CDR1 SGHKS, CDR2 YYEKEE (reference sequence). CDR3 residues: CASSLEARGREQFF. The DNA for the CDR3 is TGTGCCAGCAGCTTGGAGGCGAGGGGAAGGGAGCAGTTCTTC.

This clonotype was counted only a few times. The chain links TRBV15 to TRBJ2-7, with D tentatively TRBD1 (6 bases). Germline V gene sequence: CDR1 LNHNV, CDR2 YYDKDF (reference sequence). The CDR3 length is 13 residues. V shed 2 bases and J shed 4 bases, with 9 bases lying between them. DNA for the CDR3: TGTGCCACCAGCAGAACAACAGGGTACGAGCAGTACTTC. This codes for CATSRTTGYEQYF.

There are many counts of this clonotype. The chain uses TRBV11-2 and TRBJ1-5; possible D gene TRBD1, 5 bases. The CDR3 spans 18 residues. From germline, CDR1 is SGHAT and CDR2 FQNNGV. Trimming took off 1 base at V and 5 bases at J, with 21 bases between the two ends. The CDR3 loop reads CASSLAPFGDVGYQPQHF. The CDR3 coding sequence is TGTGCCAGCAGCTTAGCCCCATTTGGGGACGTTGGGTATCAGCCCCAGCATTTT.

Ten or more counts support this clonotype. The chain has TRBV20-1 and TRBJ2-7, with TRBD2 as a possible D gene (6 bases). V gave up 8 bases and J gave up 0 bases, with 14 bases separating them. CDR1 is DFQATT, CDR2 SNEGSKA, per germline (reference sequence). The CDR3 runs to 13 residues. In nucleotides, the CDR3 is TGCAGTCCCCTAGCGAGCAACTCCTACGAGCAGTACTTC. As protein: CSPLASNSYEQYF.

Many counts were recorded for this clonotype. A read error is possible here, since a much larger clone lies one base away. This chain links TRBV12-3 or TRBV12-4 with TRBJ2-7; D not resolved. The ends were cut back, 6 bases at V and 4 bases at J, with 7 bases in the middle. The CDR3 extends over 11 amino acids. Here the CDR3 DNA reads TGTGCCAGCAGCCTAAAATACGAGCAGTACTTC. It yields the protein CASSLKYEQYF.

Ten or more counts support this clonotype. The chain uses TRBV10-2 and TRBJ1-5; TRBD1 might be the D (6 bases). The V end lost 3 bases, the J end lost 0 bases, and 12 bases lay between the germline ends. Germline V gene data show CDR1 as WSHSY and CDR2 as SAAADI. The CDR3 extends over 16 amino acids. The CDR3 coding sequence is TGCGCCAGCAGTGAAGGGGGAACTAGTAGCAATCAGCCCCAGCATTTT. Protein product: CASSEGGTSSNQPQHF.

This clonotype showed up many times. The genes are TRBV20-1 and TRBJ1-1, with D uncertain. The CDR3 contains 14 residues. Looked up from germline, CDR1 is DFQATT and CDR2 is SNEGSKA (reference sequence). The V and J ends lost 2 bases and 3 bases respectively, with 13 bases between them. The CDR3 spells CSARLLGSYTEAFF. DNA for the CDR3: TGCAGTGCTAGACTCCTCGGCAGTTACACTGAAGCTTTCTTT.

This clonotype was picked up a small number of times. The chain carries TRBV7-9 and TRBJ2-2, with TRBD1 identical over 7 bases. The CDR3 loop spans 13 amino acids. V dropped 10 bases and J dropped 4; count of bases not matched to a gene: 6. Germline values: CDR1 SEHNR, CDR2 FQNEAQ (reference sequence). For the CDR3, the DNA is TGTGCCACAGGACAGGATCGCACCGGGGAGCTGTTTTTT. Translated, it gives CATGQDRTGELFF.

The chain is built from TRBV2 and TRBJ2-1; a weak D match, TRBD2 (6 bases). Per the germline V gene, CDR1 is SNHLY and CDR2 is FYNNEI. Trimming removed 8 bases at V and 1 base at J, with 12 bases between. This CDR3 is 14 amino acids long. CDR3 sequence (DNA): TGTGCCAGCGGCGGGATAAGTTCCTACAATGAGCAGTTCTTC. The encoded protein is CASGGISSYNEQFF. The full variable domain, rest sourced from reference TRBV2 and TRBJ2-1, is EPEVTQTPSHQVTQMGQEVILRCVPISNHLYFYWYRQILGQKVEFLVSFYNNEISEKSEIFDDQFSVERPDGSNFTLKIRSTKLEDSAMYFCASGGISSYNEQFFGPGTRLTVL.

This clonotype was found many times. The chain links TRBV12-3 or TRBV12-4 to TRBJ2-7; possible D gene TRBD1, 6 bases. V was trimmed by 7 bases and J by 10 bases, leaving 20 bases between them. This CDR3 is 13 amino acids long. In DNA, the CDR3 is TGTGCCAGCAATCCGGGGACACTACGAGAACAGTACTTC. As protein: CASNPGTLREQYF.

This clonotype occurred many times. The chain combines TRBV20-1 with TRBJ2-1; possible D gene TRBD2, 7 bases. The CDR3 has 16 residues. Trimming took off 3 bases at V and 6 bases at J, with 21 bases between the two ends. CDR1 is DFQATT and CDR2 is SNEGSKA in the germline V gene (reference sequence). The CDR3 nucleotides read TGCAGTGCTAGGCTAACAGGGAGGGATTCGGGCAATGAGCAGTTCTTC. Translating it yields CSARLTGRDSGNEQFF.

The V call is TRBV7-2, the J call TRBJ2-5; 12 nucleotides match TRBD2. Germline V lookup: CDR1 SGHTA, CDR2 FQGNSA. V shed 5 bases, J shed 5 bases, and the junction held 6 bases outside the gene matches. This CDR3 has 15 amino acids. The CDR3 spells CASSRQGLAGETQYF. The DNA for the CDR3 is TGTGCCAGCAGCCGCCAGGGACTAGCGGGCGAGACCCAGTACTTC.

In this sample, this clonotype turned up a few times. The V gene is TRBV18, the J gene TRBJ2-3, with TRBD2 identical over 10 bases. CDR1 and CDR2 from the germline V gene are KGHSH and LQKENI. Trimming took 10 bases from V and 1 from J; bases not matched to a gene: 17. The CDR3 runs to 18 residues. Here the CDR3 DNA reads TGTGCCACCGAGCCGGGGCCTAGCGGGAGACGGGGCACAGATACGCAGTATTTT. Amino acid sequence: CATEPGPSGRRGTDTQYF.

To note about this clonotype: A much larger clone lies one base from this, so it may be a read error. This chain connects TRBV18 to TRBJ2-1, with a tentative D call TRBD1 (6 bases). Germline V gene sequence: CDR1 KGHSH, CDR2 LQKENI. The V gene lost 2 bases and the J gene lost 8 bases, with 16 bases spanning the gap. This CDR3 has 15 amino acids. For the CDR3, the DNA is TGTGCCAGCTCACCAGCAGGACAGAGAGACGATGAGCAGTTCTTC. This translates into CASSPAGQRDDEQFF.

This clonotype was seen ten or more times. This chain connects TRBV3-1 to TRBJ1-2; D may be TRBD1 (5 bases). CDR1 and CDR2 (germline): LGHDT, YNNKEL (reference sequence). Trimming left V 0 bases short and J 0 bases short, with 11 bases between. The CDR3 covers 16 residues. This chain's CDR3 is CASSQERDWPNYGYTF. CDR3 sequence (DNA): TGTGCCAGCAGCCAAGAACGGGACTGGCCTAACTATGGCTACACCTTC.

J is TRBJ1-1 and V is TRBV3-1; 7 nucleotides align to TRBD1. In germline, CDR1 is LGHDT, CDR2 YNNKEL (reference sequence). This CDR3 has 15 amino acids. The V segment lost 6 bases and the J segment 0 bases; nucleotides outside the gene matches: 7. Written as DNA, the CDR3 is TGTGCCAGCAGGCGAGGACAGGTCCTGAACACTGAAGCTTTCTTT. Protein: CASRRGQVLNTEAFF.

The table lists this clonotype with a few counts. This chain uses TRBV5-4 with TRBJ1-1; no clear D gene. The CDR3 is 15 residues long. Looked up from germline, CDR1 is SGHNT and CDR2 is YYREEE (reference sequence). The ends were cut back, 0 bases at V and 4 bases at J, with 13 bases in the middle. The CDR3 here is CASSLDGLRGTEAFF. CDR3 nucleotides: TGTGCCAGCAGCTTGGATGGGCTGCGGGGCACTGAAGCTTTCTTT. The full variable domain, rest sourced from reference TRBV5-4 and TRBJ1-1, is ETGVTQSPTHLIKTRGQQVTLRCSSQSGHNTVSWYQQALGQGPQFIFQYYREEENGRGNFPPRFSGLQFPNYSSELNVNALELDDSALYLCASSLDGLRGTEAFFGQGTRLTVV.

This clonotype was counted between two and nine times. V is TRBV20-1 and J is TRBJ1-5; D gene unclear. The CDR3 runs 15 residues. From germline, CDR1 is DFQATT and CDR2 SNEGSKA (reference sequence). V lost 3 bases and J 1 base, leaving 13 bases between the germline ends. The CDR3 sequence: CSASMGFRSNQPQHF. CDR3 nucleotides: TGCAGTGCTAGTATGGGGTTCAGAAGCAATCAGCCCCAGCATTTT.